Here is one TCR beta chain with its context. Its target is not known. The sample originates from a study of T cells in narcolepsy. Study summary: Patients with NT1 or NT2 and healthy control donors were enrolled.

Assay: immunoSEQ multiplex PCR; the TCRdb copy retains only in-frame clones and omits some. The sample lists 30,000 to 35,000 clones; over 80% were seen once. The study's findings and limits: Autoreactive clone sequences were missing from some blood memory CD4+ repertoires. Blood of same and different patients, but not healthy controls, reportedly held recurring autoreactive clonotypes. HCRT-specific and TRIB2-specific autoreactive clonotypes appeared among same-patient CSF and blood CD4+ clonotypes.

Trimming took off 6 bases at V and 4 bases at J, with 15 bases between the two ends. Germline V gives CDR1 SGHTA, CDR2 FQGNSA. CDR3 length: 14 amino acids. This clonotype originated in a human donor in good health. The chain joins TRBV7-2 to TRBJ1-2; no clear D. Sequencing was performed on memory (CD45RA-) CD4+ T cells from blood. CDR3 sequence reads: CASSPRTAPYGYTF. CDR3 nucleotide sequence: TGTGCCAGCAGTCCGAGGACGGCACCCTATGGCTACACCTTC.